A selection of T cell receptor beta chains follows, all from one sample in a study of siplizumab effects on memory and regulatory T cells. Generated by immunoSEQ multiplex PCR, the TCRdb table keeps only in-frame clones and is missing some. The data hold roughly 50,000 clones, with less than 98% observed a single time. The sample consisted of naive CD4+ T cells sorted from blood. The receptors shown here come from a human donor in good health. Both conserved end residues are part of each CDR3. D genes are given only for firm matches. Clone size is not always given. Where it is, it says once, few, many or a class for expanded clones.

DNA: TGTGCCTGGGGGTGGGCGTCCTACGAGCAGTACTTC
CDR3: CAWGWASYEQYF
length: 12
J: TRBJ2-7
D: -
size: -
V: TRBV30

DNA: TGTGCCAGCAGCTTAGGGGTCGCCAATGAGCAGTTCTTC
CDR3: CASSLGVANEQFF
length: 13
J: TRBJ2-1
D: -
size: -
V: TRBV7-2

DNA: TGTGCCAGCAGCTTAGGGGTGGGACAGGGGTTCTACGAGCAGTACTTC
CDR3: CASSLGVGQGFYEQYF
length: 16
J: TRBJ2-7
D: TRBD1
size: -
V: TRBV7-9

DNA: TGTGCCAGCAGCGGGGGGGCGGGCCCCAACGAGCAGTACTTC
CDR3: CASSGGAGPNEQYF
length: 14
J: TRBJ2-7
D: -
size: -
V: TRBV11-2

DNA: TGTGCCAGTAGTACCACAGGCGGAAACACCATATATTTT
CDR3: CASSTTGGNTIYF
length: 13
J: TRBJ1-3
D: -
size: -
V: TRBV19

DNA: TGTGCCGGATACACGAGCTCCTACGAGCAGTACTTC
CDR3: CAGYTSSYEQYF
length: 12
J: TRBJ2-7
D: -
size: -
V: TRBV21-1

DNA: TGTGCCAGCAGCTTAGCGCTTCGGGTAAACTATAATTCACCCCTCCACTTT
CDR3: CASSLALRVNYNSPLHF
length: 17
J: TRBJ1-6
D: -
size: -
V: TRBV7-2

DNA: TGTGCCACCAGCAGAGATCTAGCGGGAGCAGTCACGGGAGACGAGCAGTACTTC
CDR3: CATSRDLAGAVTGDEQYF
length: 18
J: TRBJ2-7
D: TRBD2
size: -
V: TRBV15

DNA: TGTGCCAGCAGCAAAGGCATCGCTGGGGACAGGAAAGTGAACGAGCAGTACTTC
CDR3: CASSKGIAGDRKVNEQYF
length: 18
J: TRBJ2-7
D: -
size: -
V: TRBV21-1

DNA: TGCGCCAGCAGCCAAGATCGGCCAGGGAGACAGCCCCAGCATTTT
CDR3: CASSQDRPGRQPQHF
length: 15
J: TRBJ1-5
D: -
size: -
V: TRBV4-1

DNA: TGTGCCAGTAGAACCTCGGAGGGGTTGAATCAGCCCCAGCATTTT
CDR3: CASRTSEGLNQPQHF
length: 15
J: TRBJ1-5
D: -
size: -
V: TRBV19

DNA: TGCGCCAGCAGCCAAGATGTCAGGGCGAGCTCCTACGAGCAGTACTTC
CDR3: CASSQDVRASSYEQYF
length: 16
J: TRBJ2-7
D: -
size: -
V: TRBV4-1

DNA: TGTGCCAGTAGTAGGACGACAGGGCCGACATGGGGGAATGAGCAGTTCTTC
CDR3: CASSRTTGPTWGNEQFF
length: 17
J: TRBJ2-1
D: TRBD1
size: -
V: TRBV19

DNA: TGTGCCAGCTCCTCGACTAGCGGCCAAGAGACCCAGTACTTC
CDR3: CASSSTSGQETQYF
length: 14
J: TRBJ2-5
D: TRBD2
size: -
V: TRBV7-9

DNA: TGTGCCTGGAACAGGGAAGATACGCAGTATTTT
CDR3: CAWNREDTQYF
length: 11
J: TRBJ2-3
D: -
size: -
V: TRBV30

DNA: TGTGCCAGCAGCATAGCCCGGGAGACCCAGTACTTC
CDR3: CASSIARETQYF
length: 12
J: TRBJ2-5
D: -
size: -
V: TRBV7-9

DNA: TGTGCCAGCAATACGGGACAGTCCACCCAGCCCCAGCATTTT
CDR3: CASNTGQSTQPQHF
length: 14
J: TRBJ1-5
D: TRBD1
size: -
V: TRBV28

DNA: TGTGCCAGCAGTCGCGGAGGGGGAGAGAATTCACCCCTCCACTTT
CDR3: CASSRGGGENSPLHF
length: 15
J: TRBJ1-6
D: -
size: once
V: TRBV6-6

DNA: TGTGCCAGCAGCCCAACAAGGACAGGGGGTCAGCCCCAGCATTTT
CDR3: CASSPTRTGGQPQHF
length: 15
J: TRBJ1-5
D: TRBD1
size: -
V: TRBV5-6

DNA: TGTGCCAGCAGTTTCCGGACGGGAGGGGCAGATACGCAGTATTTT
CDR3: CASSFRTGGADTQYF
length: 15
J: TRBJ2-3
D: TRBD2
size: -
V: TRBV27

DNA: TGTGCCAGCAGCCTTACAGGGGGTGGTAGCTATGGCTACACCTTC
CDR3: CASSLTGGGSYGYTF
length: 15
J: TRBJ1-2
D: TRBD1
size: once
V: TRBV27

DNA: TGTGCCACCCTAGAAATAGGACCACCCACGAGGGAGCAGTACTTC
CDR3: CATLEIGPPTREQYF
length: 15
J: TRBJ2-7
D: -
size: -
V: TRBV6-1

DNA: TGTGCCAGCAGCCCAACCCTGAGGGGTGGCTCTGGGGCCAACGTCCTGACTTTC
CDR3: CASSPTLRGGSGANVLTF
length: 18
J: TRBJ2-6
D: -
size: -
V: TRBV7-3

DNA: TGTGCCAGTAGTATAACGGGGACGGCTAATGAAAAACTGTTTTTT
CDR3: CASSITGTANEKLFF
length: 15
J: TRBJ1-4
D: -
size: -
V: TRBV19

DNA: TGTGCCAGTTCCTCGGGACAGGGTTGGGAAAAACTGTTTTTT
CDR3: CASSSGQGWEKLFF
length: 14
J: TRBJ1-4
D: TRBD1
size: -
V: TRBV19

DNA: TGTGCCAGCAATTCCGACCTTAGCGGGAAAGAGACCCAGTACTTC
CDR3: CASNSDLSGKETQYF
length: 15
J: TRBJ2-5
D: TRBD2
size: -
V: TRBV6-1

DNA: TGTGCCAGCAGCTTAGCTGGGAACACTGAAGCTTTCTTT
CDR3: CASSLAGNTEAFF
length: 13
J: TRBJ1-1
D: -
size: once
V: TRBV7-9

DNA: TGCGCCAGCAGCCGGAGCACTAGCGGTTATACCGGGGAGCTGTTTTTT
CDR3: CASSRSTSGYTGELFF
length: 16
J: TRBJ2-2
D: TRBD2
size: -
V: TRBV4-1

DNA: TGTGCCAGCAGCGCAGGAACAGGGGGCGGGGGTGGCTACACCTTC
CDR3: CASSAGTGGGGGYTF
length: 15
J: TRBJ1-2
D: TRBD1
size: -
V: TRBV7-2

DNA: TGCGCCAGCAGTGAGTCTCCGGAGGGTGAGCAGTTCTTC
CDR3: CASSESPEGEQFF
length: 13
J: TRBJ2-1
D: -
size: -
V: TRBV10-1

DNA: TGTGCCAGCAGACGCGACAGGGAAGGATCGGGGGAGCTGTTTTTT
CDR3: CASRRDREGSGELFF
length: 15
J: TRBJ2-2
D: TRBD1
size: -
V: TRBV6-6

DNA: TGCGCCAGCAGCCATTTAATTGGGGCCAACGTCCTGACTTTC
CDR3: CASSHLIGANVLTF
length: 14
J: TRBJ2-6
D: -
size: -
V: TRBV4-1

DNA: TGTGCCAGCAGCATCACTAGCGCCGGGGAGCTGTTTTTT
CDR3: CASSITSAGELFF
length: 13
J: TRBJ2-2
D: TRBD2
size: -
V: TRBV6-1

DNA: TGTGCCAGTAGTATCGGGACAGGAAAAAACATTCAGTACTTC
CDR3: CASSIGTGKNIQYF
length: 14
J: TRBJ2-4
D: TRBD1
size: -
V: TRBV19

DNA: TGTGCCAGCTCCCAGGACAGGGGAGAGACCCAGTACTTC
CDR3: CASSQDRGETQYF
length: 13
J: TRBJ2-5
D: TRBD1
size: few
V: TRBV18

DNA: TGTGCCAGCATCAGTGGGGGGCGGACTGAAGCTTTCTTT
CDR3: CASISGGRTEAFF
length: 13
J: TRBJ1-1
D: -
size: -
V: TRBV6-5

DNA: TGTGCCAGCAGTTTTGCCCGGGGCTCACGGTATGGCTACACCTTC
CDR3: CASSFARGSRYGYTF
length: 15
J: TRBJ1-2
D: -
size: -
V: TRBV5-8

DNA: TGTGCTAGTGGTCTTATTCCCGGGACAGGGAACGCTGGGGCCAACGTCCTGACTTTC
CDR3: CASGLIPGTGNAGANVLTF
length: 19
J: TRBJ2-6
D: TRBD1
size: -
V: TRBV12-5

DNA: TGTGCCACCAGCGACTCACGAGGAAGGAACACTGAAGCTTTCTTT
CDR3: CATSDSRGRNTEAFF
length: 15
J: TRBJ1-1
D: -
size: -
V: TRBV15

DNA: TGTGCCAGCAGCGTAGAACAGGGATCCTACAATGAGCAGTTCTTC
CDR3: CASSVEQGSYNEQFF
length: 15
J: TRBJ2-1
D: -
size: -
V: TRBV9

DNA: TGTGCCAGCTCACCACCGGAGAGAACTTCGGAGACCCAGTACTTC
CDR3: CASSPPERTSETQYF
length: 15
J: TRBJ2-5
D: -
size: -
V: TRBV18

DNA: TGTGCCAGCAGCTTCACGGTCGGGGGACCCACAGATACGCAGTATTTT
CDR3: CASSFTVGGPTDTQYF
length: 16
J: TRBJ2-3
D: -
size: -
V: TRBV9

DNA: TGCGCCAGCAGCCCAGGACAGGTGATCTCTGGAAACACCATATATTTT
CDR3: CASSPGQVISGNTIYF
length: 16
J: TRBJ1-3
D: TRBD1
size: -
V: TRBV4-1

DNA: TGTGCCAGCAGTGACTTAAGACCGAGCTACGAGCAGTACTTC
CDR3: CASSDLRPSYEQYF
length: 14
J: TRBJ2-7
D: -
size: -
V: TRBV2

DNA: TGCGCCAGCAGCTTGGTGACAGGGGGGCAGCCCCAGCATTTT
CDR3: CASSLVTGGQPQHF
length: 14
J: TRBJ1-5
D: TRBD1
size: -
V: TRBV5-1

DNA: TGTGCCAGCACCCAAAGGATCTCCACCGGGGAGCAGTACTTC
CDR3: CASTQRISTGEQYF
length: 14
J: TRBJ2-7
D: -
size: -
V: TRBV6-1

DNA: TGTGCCAGTAGTACGACAGGGGGAGGGGAGCAGTACTTC
CDR3: CASSTTGGGEQYF
length: 13
J: TRBJ2-7
D: TRBD1
size: -
V: TRBV19

DNA: TGTGCTAGCAGCACCCGACAGGGTGGGGAGACCCAGTACTTC
CDR3: CASSTRQGGETQYF
length: 14
J: TRBJ2-5
D: TRBD1
size: -
V: TRBV7-7

DNA: TGTGCCAGCAGCCCGGATCCGAGCGGGGCCGCCTACGAGCAGTACTTC
CDR3: CASSPDPSGAAYEQYF
length: 16
J: TRBJ2-7
D: TRBD2
size: -
V: TRBV5-4

DNA: TGTGCCTGGAGTGACAAACAGGCTCAGCCCCAGCATTTT
CDR3: CAWSDKQAQPQHF
length: 13
J: TRBJ1-5
D: -
size: -
V: TRBV30

DNA: TGCGCCAGCAGCCAACAGGGGCCCACCGGGGGGGAGACCCAGTACTTC
CDR3: CASSQQGPTGGETQYF
length: 16
J: TRBJ2-5
D: -
size: -
V: TRBV5-1

DNA: TGTGCCTGGAACAGGGGGAGCCGTCCCTCCTACAATGAGCAGTTCTTC
CDR3: CAWNRGSRPSYNEQFF
length: 16
J: TRBJ2-1
D: TRBD1
size: few
V: TRBV30

DNA: TGTGCCAGCAGCGCGGGGGGCAGGAACACCGGGGAGCTGTTTTTT
CDR3: CASSAGGRNTGELFF
length: 15
J: TRBJ2-2
D: TRBD2
size: once
V: TRBV5-4